These T cell receptor beta chains were read from a single sample in a study of identical twins. MiXCR was run by TCRdb on the 5' RACE reads, yielding one entry per CDR3 protein. This table has some 1,600,000 distinct CDR3 sequences, less than 40% appearing once. Sample: cord blood. All receptors derive from a newborn girl in good health. Both conserved end residues are part of each CDR3. The D gene is left open where the match is weak. Clone size is not always given. Where it is, it says once, few, many or a class for expanded clones.

v_gene,d_gene,abundance,j_gene,len,CDR3aa,CDR3nt
TRBV7-9,NA,few,TRBJ2-1,13,CASSLWIDNEQFF,TGTGCCAGCAGCTTATGGATCGACAATGAGCAGTTCTTC
TRBV11-1,NA,NA,TRBJ1-1,18,CASSLFGPLPWGNTEAFF,TGTGCCAGCAGCTTATTTGGTCCGCTTCCCTGGGGGAACACTGAAGCTTTCTTT
TRBV20-1,NA,many,TRBJ2-5,12,CSARRGEETQYF,TGCAGTGCTCGGAGGGGCGAAGAGACCCAGTACTTC
TRBV20-1,TRBD2,few,TRBJ2-1,16,CSATGLAGLDYNEQFF,TGCAGTGCTACGGGACTAGCGGGTCTTGATTACAATGAGCAGTTCTTC
TRBV7-6,NA,NA,TRBJ1-4,16,CASSLSPQGWDEKLFF,TGTGCCAGCAGCCTCAGTCCCCAGGGCTGGGATGAAAAACTGTTTTTT
TRBV30,TRBD1,NA,TRBJ1-1,13,CAWRTGRRTEAFF,TGTGCCTGGAGGACAGGGAGACGGACTGAAGCTTTCTTT
TRBV4-1,NA,few,TRBJ1-1,16,CASSQDWGRRTGEAFF,TGCGCCAGCAGCCAAGATTGGGGACGGCGAACAGGTGAAGCTTTCTTT
TRBV3-1,NA,few,TRBJ1-2,12,CASSQGHGGYTF,TGTGCCAGCAGCCAAGGGCACGGTGGCTACACCTTC
TRBV7-9,NA,few,TRBJ2-5,13,CASSSPWSETQYF,TGTGCCAGCAGCTCCCCATGGTCCGAGACCCAGTACTTC
TRBV2,NA,few,TRBJ1-6,13,CASRWTVNSPLHF,TGTGCCAGCAGATGGACAGTTAATTCACCCCTCCACTTT
TRBV28,NA,NA,TRBJ2-5,14,CASRFPGVRNEQYF,TGTGCCAGCAGATTCCCCGGCGTGAGGAATGAGCAGTACTTC
TRBV11-2,TRBD1,many,TRBJ1-4,16,CASSLVGHRGSEKLFF,TGTGCCAGCAGCTTAGTTGGCCACAGGGGATCGGAAAAACTGTTTTTT
TRBV29-1,NA,many,TRBJ2-4,12,CSVERTENIQYF,TGCAGCGTTGAAAGGACTGAAAACATTCAGTACTTC
TRBV9,TRBD2,NA,TRBJ2-7,14,CASSVAGGHYEQYF,TGTGCCAGCAGCGTAGCGGGAGGGCACTACGAGCAGTACTTC
TRBV2,NA,NA,TRBJ1-1,16,CASSGWRVGAGTEAFF,TGTGCCAGCAGTGGTTGGCGGGTAGGGGCGGGCACTGAAGCTTTCTTT
TRBV12-3/TRBV12-4,TRBD1,many,TRBJ1-6,12,CASSRGNSPLHF,TGTGCCAGCTCCAGGGGGAATTCACCCCTCCACTTT
TRBV5-1,NA,many,TRBJ2-3,13,CASSVRNADTQYF,TGCGCCAGCAGCGTGAGGAATGCAGATACGCAGTATTTT
TRBV10-3,NA,NA,TRBJ1-3,13,CAISGTAQNTIYF,TGTGCCATCAGTGGAACAGCCCAGAACACCATATATTTT
TRBV14,TRBD2,NA,TRBJ2-5,15,CASSQGRGGRLEQYF,TGTGCCAGCAGCCAAGGGCGGGGGGGCCGATTAGAGCAGTACTTC
TRBV20-1,NA,NA,TRBJ2-1,16,CSARGLGPSSYNEQFF,TGCAGTGCTAGAGGGCTAGGCCCAAGCTCCTACAATGAGCAGTTCTTC
TRBV24-1,NA,NA,TRBJ1-5,14,CATSPGRGNQPQHF,TGTGCCACCAGTCCAGGTCGGGGCAATCAGCCCCAGCATTTT
TRBV10-2,NA,NA,TRBJ2-1,14,CASTLSGLKEGQFF,TGCGCCAGCACTCTCTCGGGACTTAAAGAGGGGCAGTTCTTC
TRBV20-1,TRBD1,NA,TRBJ1-2,14,CSAPGQGNLYGYTF,TGCAGTGCCCCCGGACAGGGCAACCTGTATGGCTACACCTTC
TRBV20-1,TRBD1,NA,TRBJ2-3,14,CSATWDRDADTQYF,TGCAGTGCTACTTGGGACAGGGACGCAGATACGCAGTATTTT
TRBV3-1,TRBD1,NA,TRBJ1-1,14,CASSQDLYRGTSFF,TGTGCCAGCAGCCAAGATCTGTACAGGGGGACATCTTTCTTT
TRBV6-1,TRBD2,NA,TRBJ2-5,20,CASSETHWASGGKYQETQYF,TGTGCCAGCAGTGAAACCCATTGGGCTAGCGGGGGAAAGTACCAAGAGACCCAGTACTTC
TRBV12-3/TRBV12-4,TRBD1,NA,TRBJ1-2,13,CASRGQAYYGYTF,TGTGCCAGCAGGGGACAGGCCTACTATGGCTACACCTTC
TRBV6-1,TRBD1,NA,TRBJ2-5,14,CASKKTGGAETQYF,TGTGCCAGCAAGAAGACAGGGGGCGCAGAGACCCAGTACTTC
TRBV28,NA,few,TRBJ2-7,14,CASTKPERAYEQYF,TGTGCCAGCACCAAACCGGAGCGGGCTTACGAGCAGTACTTC
TRBV20-1,TRBD1,few,TRBJ2-7,14,CSARGDRISYEQYF,TGCAGTGCTAGAGGGGACAGGATCTCCTACGAGCAGTACTTC
TRBV28,TRBD2,NA,TRBJ2-7,15,CASNPSSGVAYEQYF,TGTGCCAGCAACCCTTCTAGCGGGGTGGCCTACGAGCAGTACTTC
TRBV11-2,NA,NA,TRBJ2-1,15,CASSKGLPSYNEQFF,TGTGCCAGCAGCAAGGGACTCCCCTCCTACAATGAGCAGTTCTTC
TRBV7-2,TRBD2,few,TRBJ2-5,13,CASSLGTRGTQYF,TGTGCCAGCAGCTTAGGGACTAGGGGGACCCAGTACTTC
TRBV5-1,TRBD2,NA,TRBJ2-1,15,CASSSGASGHNEQFF,TGCGCCAGCAGCTCTGGGGCTAGCGGCCACAATGAGCAGTTCTTC
TRBV4-1,NA,NA,TRBJ2-7,13,CASSGVRAYEQYF,TGCGCCAGCAGCGGGGTCAGGGCCTACGAGCAGTACTTC
TRBV20-1,TRBD1,NA,TRBJ2-7,15,CSARDAGTGTYEQYF,TGCAGTGCTAGAGATGCGGGGACAGGGACCTACGAGCAGTACTTC
TRBV24-1,NA,NA,TRBJ2-4,13,CATSDTGLNIQYF,TGTGCCACCAGTGACACGGGGTTAAACATTCAGTACTTC
TRBV5-1,NA,NA,TRBJ1-2,16,CASSQAGDIRSYGYTF,TGCGCCAGCAGCCAGGCCGGGGACATTAGAAGCTATGGCTACACCTTC
TRBV12-3/TRBV12-4,TRBD2,NA,TRBJ2-3,16,CASSSQAGYRADTQYF,TGTGCCAGCAGTTCTCAAGCGGGGTACAGAGCAGATACGCAGTATTTT
TRBV12-3/TRBV12-4,NA,few,TRBJ2-4,14,CASSSPYREREQYF,TGTGCCAGCAGTTCACCCTACAGGGAGAGGGAGCAGTACTTC
TRBV20-1,TRBD2,NA,TRBJ2-5,16,CSASLLREWVQATQYF,TGCAGTGCTAGCCTATTGCGGGAGTGGGTCCAAGCGACCCAGTACTTC